This T cell receptor (beta chain) is drawn from a study of shared clonotypes between healthy human individuals. Naive CD8 populations comprised CD45RO-negative cells positively selected for CCR7, excluding terminally differentiated effector memory CD45RA+ cells. Donors comprised only Caucasian adults living in Nashville, Tennessee. Study results and limitations: Naive CD4 clonotype sharing across four donors was about 5.3%. Donors were few, which limited the genetic and exposure-history diversity represented.

TCRdb's copy holds only in-frame clones and misses some; the assay was immunoSEQ multiplex PCR. This table has about 2.1 million clones, about 93% appearing once. V lost 2 bases and J lost 0; bases outside the gene matches: 10. Per the germline V gene, CDR1 is SNHLY and CDR2 is FYNNEI. The CDR3 is 18 amino acids. Only one count was recorded for this clone. Its specificity is not known. This sequence joins TRBV2 and TRBJ2-7; 10 nucleotides line up with TRBD2. This TCR derives from a man aged 18 to 29 in good health. Some clones in this sample may be carry-over from other donors' samples. Sequencing was done on a sample of naive CD8+ T cells from PBMCs. CDR3 coding DNA: TGTGCCAGCAGTGAACAGCCGGGACTAGCGTCAAGCTCCTACGAGCAGTACTTC. Its protein product is CASSEQPGLASSSYEQYF.